These T cell receptor beta chains were read from a single sample in a study of neurological immune-mediated disorders. TCRdb re-derived calls from the 5' RACE reads in MiXCR, one entry per CDR3 protein. The sample lists roughly 56,000 distinct CDR3 sequences, about 3.7% occurring once. Sequencing was done on a sample of PBMCs. These receptors all come from an older woman with multiple sclerosis. CDR3s include the opening cysteine and the closing phenylalanine or tryptophan. A D gene is named only where the DNA matches it firmly. Some rows mark clone size as missing; the rest say once, few, many or name a class of expanded clone.

TRBD1	TRBV12-3/TRBV12-4	many	TRBJ2-3	TGTGCCAGCCGGGACAGCAGCACAGATACGCAGTATTTT	CASRDSSTDTQYF
-	TRBV20-1	many	TRBJ1-6	TGCAGTGCTAGAGAAGGGCGCGAACTGAGCTCCTATAATTCACCCCTCCACTTT	CSAREGRELSSYNSPLHF
-	TRBV6-2/TRBV6-3	many	TRBJ2-1	TGTGCCAGCAGTCAAAGAGTTCATGAGCAGTTCTTC	CASSQRVHEQFF
TRBD2	TRBV24-1	many	TRBJ2-2	TGTGCCACCAGTGACCTAGCGGGAGTTCAGTGGAACACCGGGGAGCTGTTTTTT	CATSDLAGVQWNTGELFF
TRBD1	TRBV3-1	many	TRBJ1-3	TGTGCCAGCACCGAGGGGGCCTCTGGAAACACCATATATTTT	CASTEGASGNTIYF
-	TRBV7-8	-	TRBJ1-5	TGTGCCAGCACCCCCAGCGGCGGGTTCAGTCAGCCCCAGCATTTT	CASTPSGGFSQPQHF
-	TRBV6-1	many	TRBJ2-3	TGTGCCAGCAGTTTCAAGGCGGGGACAGATACGCAGTATTTT	CASSFKAGTDTQYF
TRBD1	TRBV2	many	TRBJ1-2	TGTGCCAGCAGTGGGGACAGGGTGCTGGCGGGCTATGGCTACACCTTC	CASSGDRVLAGYGYTF
-	TRBV5-1	many	TRBJ2-2	TGCGCCAGCAGCCCCAACACGAACACCGGGGAGCTGTTTTTT	CASSPNTNTGELFF
-	TRBV5-6	many	TRBJ1-6	TGTGCCAGCAGCTTTGCGGGGGGCGGTTCACCCCTCCACTTT	CASSFAGGGSPLHF
-	TRBV20-1	many	TRBJ2-2	TGCAGTGCGAGAAGAGGGAGGAACACCGGGGAGCTGTTTTTT	CSARRGRNTGELFF
-	TRBV24-1	many	TRBJ2-2	TGTGCCACCAGTAACACCGGGGAGCTGTTTTTT	CATSNTGELFF
-	TRBV27	many	TRBJ1-5	TGTGCCAGCAGTTTCGGGCTCGGGGGAAGCAATCAGCCCCAGCATTTT	CASSFGLGGSNQPQHF
-	TRBV20-1	many	TRBJ2-7	TGCAGTGCTAGAGAATTTATGCTAGGGGGGGAGAGCTCCTACGAGCAGTACTTC	CSAREFMLGGESSYEQYF
-	TRBV20-1	many	TRBJ1-1	-	CSATVGAGTATFF
-	TRBV4-1	many	TRBJ1-1	TGCGCCAGCAGCCAGGCACGGACGGCGGAAGCTTTCTTT	CASSQARTAEAFF
-	TRBV20-1	many	TRBJ2-3	TGCAGTGCTAGAGGGGTCGCGGGGTGGTCAGATACGCAGTATTTT	CSARGVAGWSDTQYF
-	TRBV5-6	many	TRBJ2-1	TGTGCCAGCAGCACCTACAATGAGCAGTTCTTC	CASSTYNEQFF
-	TRBV4-1	-	TRBJ2-1	TGCGCCAGCAGCCCCCAGGGACACCTCGAGGTATACAATGAGCAGTTCTTC	CASSPQGHLEVYNEQFF
TRBD1	TRBV6-5	few	TRBJ1-1	TGTGCCAGCGCAAACAGGGGTGGGAACACTGAAGCTTTCTTT	CASANRGGNTEAFF
-	TRBV29-1	many	TRBJ2-5	TGCAGCGTTGGGGAGACCCAGTACTTC	CSVGETQYF
-	TRBV20-1	many	TRBJ2-7	TGCAGTGCTAGAGATCGTCGAGGGAGGACCTACGAGCAGTACTTC	CSARDRRGRTYEQYF
-	TRBV19	-	TRBJ1-1	TGTGCCAGTAGTATACAGAGGAACACTGAAGCTTTCTTT	CASSIQRNTEAFF
-	TRBV7-7	many	TRBJ2-5	TGTGCTAGCAGCTTAGCAGGTCCGGAGACCCAGTACTTC	CASSLAGPETQYF
-	TRBV5-5	many	TRBJ2-2	TGTGCCAGCAGCCAACGGGAAGGGTCAACCGGGGAGCTGTTTTTT	CASSQREGSTGELFF
-	TRBV5-5	many	TRBJ2-6	TGTGCCAGCAGCTTCCCCCGCTCTGGGGCCAACGTCCTGACTTTC	CASSFPRSGANVLTF
-	TRBV14	many	TRBJ2-3	TGTGCCAGCAGCCAAGATCGGATAGCAGATACGCAGTATTTT	CASSQDRIADTQYF
-	TRBV29-1	-	TRBJ2-2	TGCAGCGTTGCGGGACCCGGGTCGTTCGGGGAGCTGTTTTTT	CSVAGPGSFGELFF
-	TRBV21-1	many	TRBJ2-7	TGTGCCAGCAGCAAAGGAACAGATTCGAGCGAGGAGGGGTCCTACGAGCAGTACTTC	CASSKGTDSSEEGSYEQYF
TRBD2	TRBV20-1	many	TRBJ2-1	TGCAGTGCTAGGAGACGACTAGCGAAATCCTACAATGAGCAGTTCTTC	CSARRRLAKSYNEQFF
TRBD1	TRBV5-1	many	TRBJ2-6	TGCGCCAGCAGCTATGGGACAGGGGTGAGCTCTGGGGCCAACGTCCTGACTTTC	CASSYGTGVSSGANVLTF
TRBD2	TRBV5-5	many	TRBJ2-1	TGTGCCAGCAGCTTGAGACTAGCGGGGGTTGTGGATGAGCAGTTCTTC	CASSLRLAGVVDEQFF
-	TRBV15	many	TRBJ1-1	TGTGCCACCAGCAGAGATTCCACTGAAGCTTTCTTT	CATSRDSTEAFF
-	TRBV9	many	TRBJ2-1	TGTGCCAGCAGCGTAGTTGGGTGGTCAACCTACAATGAGCAGTTCTTC	CASSVVGWSTYNEQFF
-	TRBV11-2	many	TRBJ2-3	TGTGCCAGCAGCGTTGGCGGGGGACACACAGATACGCAGTATTTT	CASSVGGGHTDTQYF
-	TRBV24-1	many	TRBJ2-3	TGTGCCACCAGTAATATTGGCGGTGGAGATACGCAGTATTTT	CATSNIGGGDTQYF
-	TRBV3-1	many	TRBJ1-6	TGTGCCAGCAGCCAAGAAAAAAGGAGCTCCTATAATTCACCCCTCCACTTT	CASSQEKRSSYNSPLHF
TRBD1	TRBV7-9	many	TRBJ1-2	TGTGCCAGCAGCTCGACCCGGACAGGATACTATGGCTACACCTTC	CASSSTRTGYYGYTF
-	TRBV5-1	many	TRBJ2-6	TGCGCCAGCAGCTTTCCGGGGCTCGGGGCCAACGTCCTGACTTTC	CASSFPGLGANVLTF
-	TRBV10-3	many	TRBJ1-5	TGTGCCATCAGTGAGTGGGGGGCCCATCAGCCCCAGCATTTT	CAISEWGAHQPQHF
-	TRBV4-3	many	TRBJ1-2	TGCGCCAGCAGCCAAGCGGCCTCTAACTATGGCTACACCTTC	CASSQAASNYGYTF
TRBD1	TRBV9	many	TRBJ1-1	TGTGCCAGCAGCGTAGATAGGACAGGGCCGTTAAACACTGAAGCTTTCTTT	CASSVDRTGPLNTEAFF
-	TRBV24-1	many	TRBJ1-5	TGTGCCACGGGTAAGGGTGGACAGCCCCAGCATTTT	CATGKGGQPQHF
TRBD2	TRBV5-1	many	TRBJ2-3	TGCGCCAGCGGGGGACTAGCGGGAGATACGCAGTATTTT	CASGGLAGDTQYF
TRBD1	TRBV5-1	many	TRBJ2-7	TGCGCCAGCAGCCGGGGACAGGGGCCGTACGAGCAGTACTTC	CASSRGQGPYEQYF
-	TRBV4-2	many	TRBJ2-7	TGTGCCAGCAGCCAAGATGCTATCTACGAGCAGTACTTC	CASSQDAIYEQYF
TRBD1	TRBV20-1	many	TRBJ2-2	TGCAGAACGCAGCAGGGGGCAGGCTTTGGGGAGCTGTTTTTT	CRTQQGAGFGELFF
-	TRBV5-1	many	TRBJ2-7	TGCGCCAGCCAGCCGGCTGCTGGATCCTACGAGCAGTACTTC	CASQPAAGSYEQYF
-	TRBV5-1	many	TRBJ2-5	TGCGCCAGCAGCTTGAAGGCGGGACAATTAGAGACCCAGTACTTC	CASSLKAGQLETQYF
-	TRBV9	many	TRBJ2-6	TGTGCCAGCAGCGTAGTCGGTTTCTCTGGGGCCAACGTCCTGACTTTC	CASSVVGFSGANVLTF
TRBD2	TRBV5-1	many	TRBJ2-3	TGCGCCAGCAGCTTGGCCGGGACTAGCGGGAGCACAGATACGCAGTATTTT	CASSLAGTSGSTDTQYF
TRBD2	TRBV5-1	many	TRBJ2-1	TGCGCCAGCAGCTTTCAACTAGCGGGCTACAATGAGCAGTTCTTC	CASSFQLAGYNEQFF
TRBD1	TRBV20-1	many	TRBJ2-2	TGCAGTGCTAGAGGACAGGGGGCTGGCGGGGAGCTGTTTTTT	CSARGQGAGGELFF
-	TRBV5-1	many	TRBJ2-3	TGCGCCAGCAGCTTGTCGGCTAGAAGCACAGATACGCAGTATTTT	CASSLSARSTDTQYF